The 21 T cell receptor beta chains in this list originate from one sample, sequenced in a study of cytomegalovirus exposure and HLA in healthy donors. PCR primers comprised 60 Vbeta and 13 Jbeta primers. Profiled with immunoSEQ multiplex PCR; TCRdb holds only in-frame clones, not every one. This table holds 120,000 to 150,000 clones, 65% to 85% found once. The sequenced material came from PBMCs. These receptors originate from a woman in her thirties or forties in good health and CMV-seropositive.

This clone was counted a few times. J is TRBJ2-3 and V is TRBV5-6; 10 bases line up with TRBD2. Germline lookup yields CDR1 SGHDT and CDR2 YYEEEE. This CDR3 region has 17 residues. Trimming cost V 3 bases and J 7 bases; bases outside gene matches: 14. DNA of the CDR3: TGTGCCAGCAGCTCGAGTGTTGGGCTAGCGGGGGTATATACGCAGTATTTT. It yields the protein CASSSSVGLAGVYTQYF.

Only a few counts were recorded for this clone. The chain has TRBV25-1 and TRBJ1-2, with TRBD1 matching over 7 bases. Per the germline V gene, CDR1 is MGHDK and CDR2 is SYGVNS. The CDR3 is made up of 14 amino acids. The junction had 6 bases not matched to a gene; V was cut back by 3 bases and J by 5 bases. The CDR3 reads CASSERTGLYGYTF. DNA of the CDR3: TGTGCCAGCAGTGAGAGGACAGGTCTTTATGGCTACACCTTC.

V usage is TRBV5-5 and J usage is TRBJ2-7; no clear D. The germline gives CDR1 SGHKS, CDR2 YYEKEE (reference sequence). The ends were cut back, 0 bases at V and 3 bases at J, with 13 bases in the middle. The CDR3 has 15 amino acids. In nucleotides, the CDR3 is TGTGCCAGCAGCTTGGCGATCGGAGCCGTCTACGAGCAGTACTTC. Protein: CASSLAIGAVYEQYF.

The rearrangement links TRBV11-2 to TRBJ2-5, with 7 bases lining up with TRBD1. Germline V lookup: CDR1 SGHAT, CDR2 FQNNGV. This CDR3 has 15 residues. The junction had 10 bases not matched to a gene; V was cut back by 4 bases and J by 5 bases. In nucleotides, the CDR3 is TGTGCCAGCAGCTCAATGGGACAGCCTGGGGAGACCCAGTACTTC. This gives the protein CASSSMGQPGETQYF.

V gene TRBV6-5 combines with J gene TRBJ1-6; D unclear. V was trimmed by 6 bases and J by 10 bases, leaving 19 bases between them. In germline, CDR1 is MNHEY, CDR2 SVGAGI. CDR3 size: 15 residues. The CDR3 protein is CASSLTTEVGSPLHF. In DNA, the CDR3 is TGTGCCAGCAGCCTGACGACCGAAGTCGGGTCACCCCTCCACTTT.

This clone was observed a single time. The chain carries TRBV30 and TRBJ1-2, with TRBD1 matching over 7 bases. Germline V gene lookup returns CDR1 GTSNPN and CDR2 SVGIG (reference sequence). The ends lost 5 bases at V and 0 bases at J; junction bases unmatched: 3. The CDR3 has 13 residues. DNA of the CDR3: TGTGCCTGGCGACAGGGAGCTAACTATGGCTACACCTTC. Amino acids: CAWRQGANYGYTF.

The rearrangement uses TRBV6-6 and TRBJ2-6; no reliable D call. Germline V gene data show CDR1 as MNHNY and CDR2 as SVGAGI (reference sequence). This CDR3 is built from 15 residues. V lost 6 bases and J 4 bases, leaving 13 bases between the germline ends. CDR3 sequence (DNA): TGTGCCAGCAGCCCCGACATGTTCGGGGCCAACGTCCTGACTTTC. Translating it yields CASSPDMFGANVLTF.

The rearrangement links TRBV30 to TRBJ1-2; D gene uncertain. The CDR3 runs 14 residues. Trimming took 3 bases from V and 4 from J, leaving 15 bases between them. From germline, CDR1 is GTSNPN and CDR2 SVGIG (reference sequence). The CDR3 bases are TGTGCCTGGAGAACGGGCGGGCGTATCTATGGCTACACCTTC. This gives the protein CAWRTGGRIYGYTF.

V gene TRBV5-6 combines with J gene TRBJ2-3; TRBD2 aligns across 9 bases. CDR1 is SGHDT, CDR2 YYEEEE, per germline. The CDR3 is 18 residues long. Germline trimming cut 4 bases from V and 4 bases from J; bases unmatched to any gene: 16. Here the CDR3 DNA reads TGTGCCAGCAGCCCGTTGAAGGCGGGGGGGCCAAGATCAGATACGCAGTATTTT. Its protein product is CASSPLKAGGPRSDTQYF.

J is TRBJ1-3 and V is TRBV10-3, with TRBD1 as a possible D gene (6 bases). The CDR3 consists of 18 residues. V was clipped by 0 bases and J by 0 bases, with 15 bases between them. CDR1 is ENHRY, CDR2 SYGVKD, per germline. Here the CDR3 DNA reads TGTGCCATCAGTGAGTCTAACCTAGGGACAACCTCTGGAAACACCATATATTTT. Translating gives CAISESNLGTTSGNTIYF.

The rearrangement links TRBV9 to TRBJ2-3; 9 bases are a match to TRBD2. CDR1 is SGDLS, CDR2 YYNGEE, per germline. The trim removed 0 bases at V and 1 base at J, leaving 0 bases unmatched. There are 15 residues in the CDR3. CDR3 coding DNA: TGTGCCAGCAGCGTAGGGACTAGCGGCACAGATACGCAGTATTTT. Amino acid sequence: CASSVGTSGTDTQYF.

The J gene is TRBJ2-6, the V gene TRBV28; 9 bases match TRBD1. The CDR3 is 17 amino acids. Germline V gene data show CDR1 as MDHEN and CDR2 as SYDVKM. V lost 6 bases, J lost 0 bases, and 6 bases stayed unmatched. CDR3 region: CASSETGGYSGANVLTF. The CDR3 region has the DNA TGTGCCAGCAGCGAGACAGGGGGTTACTCTGGGGCCAACGTCCTGACTTTC. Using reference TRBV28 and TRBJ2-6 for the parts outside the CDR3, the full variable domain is DVKVTQSSRYLVKRTGEKVFLECVQDMDHENMFWYRQDPGLGLRLIYFSYDVKMKEKGDIPEGYSVSREKKERFSLILESASTNQTSMYLCASSETGGYSGANVLTFGAGSRLTVL.

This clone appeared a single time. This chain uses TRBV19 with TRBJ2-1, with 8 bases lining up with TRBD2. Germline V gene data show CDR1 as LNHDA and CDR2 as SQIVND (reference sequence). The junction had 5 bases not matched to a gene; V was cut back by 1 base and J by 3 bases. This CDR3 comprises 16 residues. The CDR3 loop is CASSIGQRGFYNEQFF. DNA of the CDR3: TGTGCCAGTAGTATAGGTCAGCGGGGGTTCTACAATGAGCAGTTCTTC.

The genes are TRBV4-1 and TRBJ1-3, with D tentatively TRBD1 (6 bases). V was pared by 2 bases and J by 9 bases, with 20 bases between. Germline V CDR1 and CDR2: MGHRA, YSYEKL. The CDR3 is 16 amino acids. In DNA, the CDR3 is TGCGCCAGCAGCCAACACCGGGACACCAACCGTCCCACCATATATTTT. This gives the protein CASSQHRDTNRPTIYF.

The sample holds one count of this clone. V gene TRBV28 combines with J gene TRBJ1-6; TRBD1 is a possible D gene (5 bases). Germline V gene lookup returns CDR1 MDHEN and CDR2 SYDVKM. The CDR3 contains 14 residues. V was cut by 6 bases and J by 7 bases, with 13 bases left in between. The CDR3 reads CASSMGGRNSPLHF. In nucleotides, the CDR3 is TGTGCCAGCAGCATGGGGGGTCGCAATTCACCCCTCCACTTT.

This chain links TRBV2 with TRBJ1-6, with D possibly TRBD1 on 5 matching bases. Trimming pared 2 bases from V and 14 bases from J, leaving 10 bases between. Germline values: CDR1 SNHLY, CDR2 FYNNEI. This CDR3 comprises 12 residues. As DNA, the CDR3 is TGTGCCAGCAGTGAAAGTCCGGGGGCCCTCCACTTT. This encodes CASSESPGALHF.

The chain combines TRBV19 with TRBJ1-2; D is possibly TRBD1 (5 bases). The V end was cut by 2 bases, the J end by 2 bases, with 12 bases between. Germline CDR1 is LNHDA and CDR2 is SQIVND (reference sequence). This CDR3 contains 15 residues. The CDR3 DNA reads TGTGCCAGTAGTATATCAGGGCGGAAAAACTATGGCTACACCTTC. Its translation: CASSISGRKNYGYTF.

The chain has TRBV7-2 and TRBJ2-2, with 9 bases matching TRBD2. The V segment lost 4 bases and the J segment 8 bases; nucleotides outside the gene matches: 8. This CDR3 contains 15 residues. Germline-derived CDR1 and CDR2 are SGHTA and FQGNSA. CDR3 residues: CASSSGSGGKGELFF. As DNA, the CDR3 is TGTGCCAGCAGCTCGGGTAGCGGGGGAAAGGGGGAGCTGTTTTTT.

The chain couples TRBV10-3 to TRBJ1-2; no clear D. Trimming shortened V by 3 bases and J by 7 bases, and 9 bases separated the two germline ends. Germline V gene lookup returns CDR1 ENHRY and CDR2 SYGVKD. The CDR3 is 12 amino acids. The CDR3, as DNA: TGTGCCATCAGTGAAGGAGGGTTTGGCTACACCTTC. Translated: CAISEGGFGYTF.

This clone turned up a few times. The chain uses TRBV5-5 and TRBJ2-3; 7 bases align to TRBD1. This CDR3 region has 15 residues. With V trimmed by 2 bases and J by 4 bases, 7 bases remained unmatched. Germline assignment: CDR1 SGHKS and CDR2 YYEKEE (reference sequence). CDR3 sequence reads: CASSFTGVGADTQYF. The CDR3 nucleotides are TGTGCCAGCAGCTTCACAGGGGTAGGAGCAGATACGCAGTATTTT.

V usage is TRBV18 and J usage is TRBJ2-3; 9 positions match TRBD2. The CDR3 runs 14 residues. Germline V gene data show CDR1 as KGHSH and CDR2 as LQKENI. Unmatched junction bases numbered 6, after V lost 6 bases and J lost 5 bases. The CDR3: CASSIAGARDTQYF. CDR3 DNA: TGTGCCAGCTCCATAGCGGGGGCCCGAGATACGCAGTATTTT.